These 14 T cell receptor beta chains were sequenced from one sample in a study of shared clonotypes between healthy human individuals. TCRdb keeps only in-frame clones here, not all; method: immunoSEQ multiplex PCR. The sample consists of about 1.1 million clones, 78% of them appearing once. What was sequenced was memory CD4+ T cells from PBMCs. Subset given: CD45RA-negative fraction. These receptors came from a man aged 18 to 35 in good health. Some clones in this sample may be carry-over from other donors' samples.

This clone was seen at least ten times. The V gene is TRBV20-1, the J gene TRBJ2-5; no firm D call. V lost 6 bases, J lost 5 bases, and 7 bases lay in between. The CDR3 contains 10 residues. The germline V gene has CDR1 DFQATT and CDR2 SNEGSKA (reference sequence). CDR3 sequence (DNA): TGCAGTGCCCAGTCCGAGACCCAGTACTTC. This codes for CSAQSETQYF.

The chain uses TRBV27 and TRBJ2-5; D gene ambiguous. The DNA end favors TRBJ2-7, so the J call may be wrong. Per germline, CDR1 MNHEY and CDR2 SMNVEV (reference sequence). There are 14 residues in the CDR3. The CDR3: CASSLSGSPYEQYF. The CDR3 bases are TGTGCCAGCAGTTTAAGTGGCTCTCCCTACGAGCAGTACTTC.

This sequence joins TRBV12-5 and TRBJ1-3, with no clear D. V was trimmed by 5 bases and J by 6 bases, leaving 17 bases between them. Germline CDR1 LGHNT, CDR2 FRNRAP. This CDR3 is built from 15 residues. The CDR3 DNA follows: TGTGCTAGTGGTACGGGCGGGGAGTTAGTAAACACCATATATTTT. Amino acid sequence: CASGTGGELVNTIYF. The whole variable domain, filled in from reference TRBV12-5 and TRBJ1-3, reads DARVTQTPRHKVTEMGQEVTMRCQPILGHNTVFWYRQTMMQGLELLAYFRNRAPLDDSGMPKDRFSAEMPDATLATLKIQPSEPRDSAVYFCASGTGGELVNTIYFGEGSWLTVV.

The chain combines TRBV28 with TRBJ2-1, with TRBD1 identical over 7 bases. The V segment lost 5 bases and the J segment 13 bases; nucleotides outside the gene matches: 8. CDR1 and CDR2 from the germline V gene are MDHEN and SYDVKM. The CDR3 runs 12 residues. The CDR3 coding sequence is TGTGCCAGCAGTCCCACAGGGGACCAACAGTTCTTC. Amino acid sequence: CASSPTGDQQFF. The full variable domain, with the rest looked up from reference TRBV28 and TRBJ2-1, is DVKVTQSSRYLVKRTGEKVFLECVQDMDHENMFWYRQDPGLGLRLIYFSYDVKMKEKGDIPEGYSVSREKKERFSLILESASTNQTSMYLCASSPTGDQQFFGPGTRLTVL.

V is TRBV18 and J is TRBJ2-1, with a possible D match to TRBD2 (6 bases). The CDR3 has 15 residues. The V gene lost 0 bases and the J gene lost 1 base, with 7 bases spanning the gap. CDR1 is KGHSH, CDR2 LQKENI, per germline. The CDR3 DNA reads as TGTGCCAGCTCACCACCCGGGAGTTCCTACAATGAGCAGTTCTTC. Protein sequence: CASSPPGSSYNEQFF.

As regards this clone: Other DNA variants within this sample encode the same CDR3. The chain carries TRBV7-9 and TRBJ1-5; a weak D match, TRBD1 (5 bases). The germline V and J ends were trimmed by 0 bases and 2 bases, with 5 bases remaining between them. The CDR3 is made up of 14 amino acids. Germline V gene data show CDR1 as SEHNR and CDR2 as FQNEAQ (reference sequence). The CDR3 loop is CASSLAGGNQPQHF. The CDR3 nucleotides read TGTGCCAGCAGCTTAGCAGGGGGCAATCAGCCCCAGCATTTT.

This chain links TRBV2 with TRBJ1-2, with 7 bases matching TRBD1. The CDR3 has 13 residues. Germline V gene data show CDR1 as SNHLY and CDR2 as FYNNEI. Losses at the gene ends were 7 bases for V and 4 bases for J; bases not matched to a gene: 6. The CDR3 loop reads CASTYRQGYGYTF. The CDR3 nucleotides are TGTGCCAGCACCTATCGACAGGGCTATGGCTACACCTTC.

The CDR3 region has the DNA TGCGCCAGCAGCCCGGGGACAGGGCGGGACATTCAGTACTTC. Its translation: CASSPGTGRDIQYF. The chain joins TRBV5-1 to TRBJ2-4; TRBD1 matches 9 bases. The trim removed 4 bases at V and 8 bases at J, leaving 7 bases unmatched. Germline lookup yields CDR1 SGHRS and CDR2 YFSETQ. This CDR3 comprises 14 residues.

This clone was seen many times. The chain uses TRBV18 and TRBJ1-2; the match to TRBD1 covers 12 bases. V shed 1 base, J shed 5 bases, and the junction held 14 bases outside the gene matches. The CDR3 extends over 19 amino acids. Germline V CDR1 and CDR2: KGHSH, LQKENI. The CDR3 is CASSPQPPGQGASGYGYTF. CDR3 nucleotides: TGTGCCAGCTCACCACAACCACCGGGACAGGGGGCGAGTGGGTATGGCTACACCTTC.

This clone was picked up a small number of times. This sequence joins TRBV5-1 and TRBJ1-4; tentative D call: TRBD1 (6 bases). This CDR3 is 17 amino acids long. Germline V gene sequence: CDR1 SGHRS, CDR2 YFSETQ. V was trimmed by 3 bases and J by 4 bases, leaving 19 bases between them. The chain's CDR3 is CASSSGLLGAGNEKLFF. For the CDR3, the DNA is TGCGCCAGCAGCTCCGGCCTATTGGGGGCAGGTAATGAAAAACTGTTTTTT.

The chain employs TRBV19 and TRBJ2-1; TRBD2 is a possible D gene (6 bases). The V gene lost 3 bases and the J gene lost 6 bases, with 6 bases spanning the gap. The CDR3 runs 12 residues. Germline V gene sequence: CDR1 LNHDA, CDR2 SQIVND (reference sequence). The CDR3 reads CASSMTSNEQFF. The CDR3 DNA reads TGTGCCAGTAGTATGACTAGCAATGAGCAGTTCTTC.

The chain couples TRBV5-4 to TRBJ1-4; 11 bases match TRBD1. Germline lookup yields CDR1 SGHNT and CDR2 YYREEE (reference sequence). The CDR3 totals 17 residues. J lost 3 bases, V lost 4 bases, and 8 bases had no gene match. The CDR3 coding sequence is TGTGCCAGCAGCCGCGGGACAGGGGGTGGCTCTAATGAAAAACTGTTTTTT. Translating it yields CASSRGTGGGSNEKLFF.

This clone was picked up one time. The chain is built from TRBV6-5 and TRBJ2-2; D gene unclear. Trimming removed 6 bases at V and 3 bases at J, with 11 bases between. The length of the CDR3 is 14 residues. Germline assignment: CDR1 MNHEY and CDR2 SVGAGI. In DNA form, the CDR3 reads TGTGCCAGCAGGAACGAAGGGTACACCGGGGAGCTGTTTTTT. Translated: CASRNEGYTGELFF.

The chain carries TRBV6-1 and TRBJ1-1; no firm D call. The germline CDR1 and CDR2 sequences are MNHNS and SASEGT. V was pared by 11 bases and J by 0 bases, with 10 bases between. The CDR3 totals 12 residues. CDR3 in DNA: TGTGCCGGCCAAGAGCTGAACACTGAAGCTTTCTTT. Amino acid sequence: CAGQELNTEAFF.